Below, 26 T cell receptor beta chains from the same sample are listed, as sequenced in a study of blood T cell repertoires in COVID-19. Sequencing used immunoSEQ multiplex PCR; TCRdb keeps in-frame clones, though not all of them. The sample contains 270,000 or so clones, 81% of which appear only once. Sequencing was performed on peripheral blood. These receptors all stem from a woman in her sixties or seventies with active or convalescent COVID-19.

The chain has TRBV28 and TRBJ2-7; 9 nucleotides match TRBD2. The V gene end was trimmed by 5 bases and the J gene end by 3 bases; junction bases not matched to a gene: 14. CDR3 length: 17 residues. Germline loops: CDR1 MDHEN, CDR2 SYDVKM. The CDR3 loop is CASSPPPRGGGIYEQYF. CDR3 DNA: TGTGCCAGCAGTCCACCTCCGCGCGGGGGGGGTATCTACGAGCAGTACTTC.

CDR3 residues: CASTGGINEQFF. The CDR3 coding sequence is TGTGCCAGCACCGGGGGTATAAATGAGCAGTTCTTC. The chain has TRBV25-1 and TRBJ2-1, with TRBD2 as a possible D gene (6 bases). V lost 7 bases to trimming and J lost 7 bases, with 11 bases between them. Germline V lookup: CDR1 MGHDK, CDR2 SYGVNS. The CDR3 covers 12 residues.

The chain employs TRBV11-2 and TRBJ2-7; 8 bases line up with TRBD1. In germline, CDR1 is SGHAT, CDR2 FQNNGV. The CDR3 is 15 amino acids. The trim removed 4 bases at V and 3 bases at J, leaving 8 bases unmatched. CDR3 coding DNA: TGTGCCAGCAGCTCCACGGACAGGGTTAGCTACGAGCAGTACTTC. Protein sequence: CASSSTDRVSYEQYF.

The CDR3 protein is CASSILDRGRGGYTF. The CDR3 nucleotides are TGTGCCAGTAGTATTTTGGACAGGGGGCGAGGAGGCTACACCTTC. V gene TRBV19 combines with J gene TRBJ1-2; 11 bases agree with TRBD1. The germline CDR1 and CDR2 sequences are LNHDA and SQIVND (reference sequence). Unmatched junction bases numbered 8, after V lost 3 bases and J lost 8 bases. CDR3 length: 15 amino acids.

This chain links TRBV5-1 with TRBJ1-4; 7 positions agree with TRBD1. J was trimmed by 8 bases and V by 4 bases; bases with no gene match: 8. Germline-derived CDR1 and CDR2 are SGHRS and YFSETQ. CDR3 length: 14 amino acids. This CDR3 is CASSQMGQSEKLFF. The CDR3 bases are TGCGCCAGCAGCCAGATGGGACAGTCCGAAAAACTGTTTTTT.

The rearrangement joins TRBV6-6 to TRBJ2-4, with 11 positions matching TRBD1. This CDR3 is built from 15 residues. Trimming removed 5 bases from V and 3 bases from J; junction bases left unmatched: 3. CDR1 MNHNY and CDR2 SVGAGI come from the germline V gene (reference sequence). The CDR3 DNA sequence: TGTGCCAGCAGTCAGGGACAGGGGGGCAAAAACATTCAGTACTTC. This translates into CASSQGQGGKNIQYF.

This rearrangement joins TRBV6-2 or TRBV6-3 to TRBJ2-3; D might be TRBD2 (7 bases). Germline V gene lookup returns CDR1 MNHEY and CDR2 SVGEGT. This CDR3 has 14 amino acids. With 5 bases removed from V and 4 bases from J, the gap between germline ends came to 13 bases. The CDR3 DNA reads as TGTGCCAGCAGTAGACTAGCAGGGGCAGATACGCAGTATTTT. Protein product: CASSRLAGADTQYF.

The rearrangement joins TRBV29-1 to TRBJ2-2; TRBD1 aligns across 9 bases. Unmatched junction bases numbered 6, after V lost 6 bases and J lost 1 base. The V gene's germline CDR1 is SQVTM and CDR2 ANQGSEA. This CDR3 has 15 amino acids. The CDR3 sequence is CSVAQGAWNTGELFF. CDR3 DNA: TGCAGCGTCGCACAGGGGGCGTGGAACACCGGGGAGCTGTTTTTT.

The chain carries TRBV2 and TRBJ2-3; 10 nucleotides agree with TRBD2. V shed 5 bases, J shed 2 bases, and the junction held 7 bases outside the gene matches. The CDR3 is 16 residues long. The germline CDR1 and CDR2 sequences are SNHLY and FYNNEI. The CDR3 spells CASSLRTSGATDTQYF. The CDR3 region has the DNA TGTGCCAGCAGTCTTCGAACTAGCGGGGCCACAGATACGCAGTATTTT.

The V gene is TRBV10-2, the J gene TRBJ2-3; TRBD2 matches at 11 bases. This CDR3 has 18 amino acids. From germline, CDR1 is WSHSY and CDR2 SAAADI. The trim removed 4 bases at V and 0 bases at J, leaving 9 bases unmatched. CDR3 sequence: CASSGLAGLILSTDTQYF. In DNA, the CDR3 is TGCGCCAGCAGTGGACTAGCGGGACTAATCTTAAGCACAGATACGCAGTATTTT.

The chain recombines TRBV6-1 with TRBJ2-1; D may be TRBD2 (6 bases). V was shortened by 2 bases and J by 7 bases, with 27 bases between the two germline ends. Germline V gene sequence: CDR1 MNHNS, CDR2 SASEGT. The CDR3 is made up of 19 amino acids. The CDR3, as DNA: TGTGCCAGCAGTGAAAAACGAGGTGTGGGGAGGCCGGCACTGAATGAGCAGTTCTTC. Encoded protein: CASSEKRGVGRPALNEQFF.

The J gene is TRBJ1-6, the V gene TRBV12-5; TRBD1 matches at 10 bases. Germline V CDR1 and CDR2: LGHNT, FRNRAP. The junction had 5 bases not matched to a gene; V was cut back by 4 bases and J by 11 bases. The CDR3 runs 14 residues. The CDR3 DNA follows: TGTGCTAGTGGTTCGGGACAGGGGCTTACACCCCTCCACTTT. Encoded protein: CASGSGQGLTPLHF.

The chain combines TRBV7-8 with TRBJ1-3, with 7 bases lining up with TRBD1. V gave up 6 bases and J gave up 4 bases; unmatched junction bases: 12. The CDR3 length is 16 residues. CDR1 SGHVS and CDR2 FQNEAQ come from the germline V gene. Here the CDR3 DNA reads TGTGCCAGCAGTCGACAGGGTGGGGTATCGGGAAACACCATATATTTT. Protein product: CASSRQGGVSGNTIYF. Filled out from reference TRBV7-8 and TRBJ1-3, the complete variable domain reads GAGVSQSPRYKVAKRGQDVALRCDPISGHVSLFWYQQALGQGPEFLTYFQNEAQLDKSGLPSDRFFAERPEGSVSTLKIQRTQQEDSAVYLCASSRQGGVSGNTIYFGEGSWLTVV.

V usage is TRBV19 and J usage is TRBJ1-2; D ambiguous. The CDR3 length is 14 residues. V dropped 6 bases and J dropped 3 bases, with 14 bases sitting between them. The V gene's germline CDR1 is LNHDA and CDR2 SQIVND (reference sequence). The CDR3 DNA follows: TGTGCCAGTAGCATACTCCGCGGCTACTATGGCTACACCTTC. Amino acid sequence: CASSILRGYYGYTF.

V is TRBV5-6 and J is TRBJ1-6; D is possibly TRBD1 (6 bases). This CDR3 comprises 15 residues. The germline V and J ends were trimmed by 4 bases and 8 bases, with 16 bases remaining between them. CDR1 is SGHDT, CDR2 YYEEEE, per germline. For the CDR3, the DNA is TGTGCCAGCAGCCCGAACGGGACACCCGATTCACCCCTCCACTTT. It yields the protein CASSPNGTPDSPLHF.

The chain recombines TRBV7-2 with TRBJ1-3; no clear D. Trimming removed 1 base at V and 4 bases at J, with 17 bases between. This CDR3 contains 17 residues. Germline-derived CDR1 and CDR2 are SGHTA and FQGNSA. The CDR3 sequence is CASSLEQAGFGGNTIYF. The CDR3 DNA reads TGTGCCAGCAGCTTAGAGCAGGCGGGCTTCGGAGGAAACACCATATATTTT.

The rearrangement links TRBV5-1 to TRBJ2-1; D possibly corresponds to TRBD2 (6 bases). This CDR3 is 15 amino acids long. The germline V and J ends were trimmed by 6 bases and 8 bases, with 21 bases remaining between them. The germline CDR1 and CDR2 sequences are SGHRS and YFSETQ. CDR3 in amino acids: CASTLAGRGADEQFF. The CDR3 nucleotides are TGCGCCAGCACCCTTGCGGGGCGAGGCGCGGATGAGCAGTTCTTC.

The rearrangement joins TRBV30 to TRBJ2-1, with a possible D match to TRBD2 (6 bases). V gave up 2 bases and J gave up 2 bases, with 10 bases separating them. Germline V gene data show CDR1 as GTSNPN and CDR2 as SVGIG (reference sequence). The CDR3 is 14 residues long. The CDR3 loop is CAWSLRTTYNEQFF. CDR3 in DNA: TGTGCCTGGAGTCTCCGGACTACCTACAATGAGCAGTTCTTC. The variable domain in full, completed from reference TRBV30 and TRBJ2-1, reads SQTIHQWPATLVQPVGSPLSLECTVEGTSNPNLYWYRQAAGRGLQLLFYSVGIGQISSEVPQNLSASRPQDRQFILSSKKLLLSDSGFYLCAWSLRTTYNEQFFGPGTRLTVL.

This chain links TRBV7-9 with TRBJ1-1; TRBD1 matches 7 bases. Germline V gives CDR1 SEHNR, CDR2 FQNEAQ (reference sequence). The CDR3 covers 14 residues. V was pared by 4 bases and J by 6 bases, with 8 bases of the junction left unmatched. CDR3 amino acids: CASSWGTARSEAFF. The CDR3 coding sequence is TGTGCCAGCAGCTGGGGGACAGCCAGGTCTGAAGCTTTCTTT. Filled out from reference TRBV7-9 and TRBJ1-1, the complete variable domain reads DTGVSQNPRHKITKRGQNVTFRCDPISEHNRLYWYRQTLGQGPEFLTYFQNEAQLEKSRLLSDRFSAERPKGSFSTLEIQRTEQGDSAMYLCASSWGTARSEAFFGQGTRLTVV.

The chain uses TRBV6-1 and TRBJ2-2, with TRBD1 matching 7 bases. J was trimmed by 5 bases and V by 4 bases; bases with no gene match: 10. The CDR3 runs 16 residues. CDR1 MNHNS and CDR2 SASEGT come from the germline V gene. The CDR3 bases are TGTGCCAGCAGTGCCGCCCTGACAGGGAAGACCGGGGAGCTGTTTTTT. Protein: CASSAALTGKTGELFF.

The chain recombines TRBV19 with TRBJ1-6, with TRBD1 identical over 10 bases. CDR1 LNHDA and CDR2 SQIVND come from the germline V gene (reference sequence). The CDR3 runs to 15 residues. V gave up 7 bases and J gave up 11 bases; unmatched junction bases: 11. DNA of the CDR3: TGTGCCAGTATGGGTCCGGGACAGGGGAGTGCACCCCTCCACTTT. Translated, it gives CASMGPGQGSAPLHF. Variable domain in full (rest from reference TRBV19 and TRBJ1-6): DGGITQSPKYLFRKEGQNVTLSCEQNLNHDAMYWYRQDPGQGLRLIYYSQIVNDFQKGDIAEGYSVSREKKESFPLTVTSAQKNPTAFYLCASMGPGQGSAPLHFGNGTRLTVT.

The rearrangement joins TRBV24-1 to TRBJ2-3, with 9 bases aligning to TRBD2. The junction had 12 bases not matched to a gene; V was cut back by 10 bases and J by 5 bases. Germline CDR1 and CDR2: KGHDR and SFDVKD. The CDR3 loop spans 15 amino acids. CDR3 DNA sequence: TGTGCCACGGGAACGGGTAGCGGGGGAAGAGATACGCAGTATTTT. Its translation: CATGTGSGGRDTQYF.

The chain recombines TRBV19 with TRBJ2-2, with D possibly TRBD1 on 5 matching bases. The germline V gene encodes CDR1 LNHDA and CDR2 SQIVND (reference sequence). The CDR3 is 11 residues long. Trimming took 5 bases from V and 10 from J, leaving 8 bases between them. DNA of the CDR3: TGTGCCAGTAGTGGCGGACAGGAGCTGTTTTTT. This translates into CASSGGQELFF.

CDR3 protein: CASSLAGRGNTEAFF. CDR3 nucleotides: TGTGCCAGCAGCTTGGCCGGCAGGGGGAACACTGAAGCTTTCTTT. The rearrangement links TRBV5-4 to TRBJ1-1, with D tentatively TRBD1 (6 bases). The CDR3 runs 15 residues. Germline CDR1 reads SGHNT; CDR2 reads YYREEE (reference sequence). V was cut by 0 bases and J by 1 base, with 10 bases left in between.

This chain connects TRBV11-2 to TRBJ1-2; D unresolved. The V end was cut by 4 bases, the J end by 4 bases, with 13 bases between. Germline V gene lookup returns CDR1 SGHAT and CDR2 FQNNGV. The CDR3 has 14 residues. DNA of the CDR3: TGTGCCAGCAGCTGGGAGAGTGAGGGCTATGGCTACACCTTC. It specifies CASSWESEGYGYTF.

The CDR3 loop reads CATSSRTGKDSPLHF. The CDR3 coding sequence is TGTGCCACCAGCTCGCGGACAGGGAAGGATTCACCCCTCCACTTT. The chain combines TRBV15 with TRBJ1-6; 8 positions match TRBD1. The CDR3 loop spans 15 amino acids. Trimming at V came to 5 bases and at J to 8 bases, leaving 8 bases not matched to a gene. Germline CDR1 and CDR2: LNHNV and YYDKDF (reference sequence).